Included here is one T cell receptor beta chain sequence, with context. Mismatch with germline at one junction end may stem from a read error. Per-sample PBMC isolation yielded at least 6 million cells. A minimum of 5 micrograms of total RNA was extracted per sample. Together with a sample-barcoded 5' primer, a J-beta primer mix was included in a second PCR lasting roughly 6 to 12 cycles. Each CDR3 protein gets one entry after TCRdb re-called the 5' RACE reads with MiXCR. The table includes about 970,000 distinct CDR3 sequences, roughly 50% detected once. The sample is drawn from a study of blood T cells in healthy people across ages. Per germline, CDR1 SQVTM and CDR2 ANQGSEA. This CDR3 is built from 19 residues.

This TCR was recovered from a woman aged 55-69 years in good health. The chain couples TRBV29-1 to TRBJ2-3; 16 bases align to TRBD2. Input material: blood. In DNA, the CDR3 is TGCAACGTTCGAAGAATAACCGGGACTAGCGGGAGGGCGACAGATACGCAGTATTTT. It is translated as CNVRRITGTSGRATDTQYF.